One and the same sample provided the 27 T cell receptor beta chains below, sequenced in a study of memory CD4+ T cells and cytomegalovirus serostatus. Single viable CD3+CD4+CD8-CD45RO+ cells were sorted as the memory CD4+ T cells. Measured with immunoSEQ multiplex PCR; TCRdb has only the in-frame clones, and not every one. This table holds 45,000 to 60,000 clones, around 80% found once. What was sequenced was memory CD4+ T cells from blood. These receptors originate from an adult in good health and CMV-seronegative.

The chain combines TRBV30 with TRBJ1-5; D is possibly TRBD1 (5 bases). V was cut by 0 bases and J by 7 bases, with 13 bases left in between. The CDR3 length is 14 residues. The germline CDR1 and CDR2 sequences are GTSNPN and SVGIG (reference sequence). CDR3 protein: CAWSVPSGTQPQHF. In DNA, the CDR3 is TGTGCCTGGAGTGTACCTTCCGGGACGCAGCCCCAGCATTTT.

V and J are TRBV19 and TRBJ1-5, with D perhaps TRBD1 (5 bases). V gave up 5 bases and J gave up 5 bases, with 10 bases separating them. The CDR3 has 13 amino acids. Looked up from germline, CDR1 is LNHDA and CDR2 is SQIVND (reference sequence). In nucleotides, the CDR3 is TGTGCCAGTAGTTACAGGTTTCATCAGCCCCAGCATTTT. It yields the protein CASSYRFHQPQHF.

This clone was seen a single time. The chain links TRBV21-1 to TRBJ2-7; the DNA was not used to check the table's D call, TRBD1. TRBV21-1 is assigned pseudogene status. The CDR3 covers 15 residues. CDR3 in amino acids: CASSKGNRTTYEQYF. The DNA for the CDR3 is TGTGCCAGCAGCAAAGGGAATCGGACAACTTACGAGCAGTACTTC.

CDR3 DNA: TGTGCCAGCAGCCAATTAGGGCAGTTTAATTCCTACGAGCAGTACTTC. This codes for CASSQLGQFNSYEQYF. The J gene is TRBJ2-7, the V gene TRBV4-2; no reliable D call. Trimming removed 2 bases at V and 1 base at J, with 15 bases between. From germline, CDR1 is LGHNA and CDR2 YNFKEQ. The CDR3 totals 16 residues.

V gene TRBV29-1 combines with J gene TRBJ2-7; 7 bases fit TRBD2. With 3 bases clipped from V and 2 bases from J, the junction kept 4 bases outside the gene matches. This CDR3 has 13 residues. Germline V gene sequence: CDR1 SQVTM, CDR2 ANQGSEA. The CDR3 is CSVEGTTAYEQYF. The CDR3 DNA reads TGCAGCGTTGAGGGGACTACAGCCTACGAGCAGTACTTC.

CDR3 nucleotides: TGTGCCAGCAGCTTTCCACTAGCGGGATTGAGCGAGACCCAGTACTTC. Protein sequence: CASSFPLAGLSETQYF. The chain uses TRBV7-3 and TRBJ2-5; 10 bases are a match to TRBD2. The germline V gene encodes CDR1 SGHTA and CDR2 FQGTGA. The CDR3 is made up of 16 amino acids. Germline trimming cut 3 bases from V and 5 bases from J; bases unmatched to any gene: 9.

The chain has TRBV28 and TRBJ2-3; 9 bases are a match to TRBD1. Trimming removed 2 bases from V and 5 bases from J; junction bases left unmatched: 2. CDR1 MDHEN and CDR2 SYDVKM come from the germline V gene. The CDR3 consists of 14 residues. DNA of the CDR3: TGTGCCAGCAGTTTAGGGACAGGGTTAGATACGCAGTATTTT. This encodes CASSLGTGLDTQYF. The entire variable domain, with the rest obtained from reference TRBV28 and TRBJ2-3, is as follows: DVKVTQSSRYLVKRTGEKVFLECVQDMDHENMFWYRQDPGLGLRLIYFSYDVKMKEKGDIPEGYSVSREKKERFSLILESASTNQTSMYLCASSLGTGLDTQYFGPGTRLTVL.

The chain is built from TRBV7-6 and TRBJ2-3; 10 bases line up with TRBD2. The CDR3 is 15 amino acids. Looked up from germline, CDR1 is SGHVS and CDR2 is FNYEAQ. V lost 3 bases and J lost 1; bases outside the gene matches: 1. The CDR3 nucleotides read TGTGCCAGCAGCTTTGGGACTAGCGGCACAGATACGCAGTATTTT. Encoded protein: CASSFGTSGTDTQYF.

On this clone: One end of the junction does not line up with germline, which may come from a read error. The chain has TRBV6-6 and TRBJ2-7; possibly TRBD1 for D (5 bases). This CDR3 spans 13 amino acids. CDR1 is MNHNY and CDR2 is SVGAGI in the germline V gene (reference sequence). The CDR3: CTSSYDSSYEQYF. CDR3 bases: TGTACCAGCAGTTACGACAGCTCCTACGAGCAGTACTTC.

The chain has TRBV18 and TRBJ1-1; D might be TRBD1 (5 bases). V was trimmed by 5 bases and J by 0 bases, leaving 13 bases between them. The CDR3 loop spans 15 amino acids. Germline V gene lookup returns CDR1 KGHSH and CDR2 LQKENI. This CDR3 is CASSKREGMNTEAFF. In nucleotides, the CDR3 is TGTGCCAGCTCAAAAAGGGAGGGGATGAACACTGAAGCTTTCTTT.

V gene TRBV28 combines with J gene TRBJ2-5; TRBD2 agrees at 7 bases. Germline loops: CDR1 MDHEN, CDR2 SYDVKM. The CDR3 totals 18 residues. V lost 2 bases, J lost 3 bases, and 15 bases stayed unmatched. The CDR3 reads CASSLTQRDLFPKETQYF. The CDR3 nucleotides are TGTGCCAGCAGTTTAACCCAGCGGGACCTATTCCCCAAAGAGACCCAGTACTTC. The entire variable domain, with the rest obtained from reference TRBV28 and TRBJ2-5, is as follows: DVKVTQSSRYLVKRTGEKVFLECVQDMDHENMFWYRQDPGLGLRLIYFSYDVKMKEKGDIPEGYSVSREKKERFSLILESASTNQTSMYLCASSLTQRDLFPKETQYFGPGTRLLVL.

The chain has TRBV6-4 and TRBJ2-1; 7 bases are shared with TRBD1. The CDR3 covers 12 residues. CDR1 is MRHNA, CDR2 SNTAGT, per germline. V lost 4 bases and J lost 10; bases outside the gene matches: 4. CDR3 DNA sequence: TGTGCCAGCAGTGTCGGGACAGTCGAGCAGTTCTTC. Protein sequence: CASSVGTVEQFF.

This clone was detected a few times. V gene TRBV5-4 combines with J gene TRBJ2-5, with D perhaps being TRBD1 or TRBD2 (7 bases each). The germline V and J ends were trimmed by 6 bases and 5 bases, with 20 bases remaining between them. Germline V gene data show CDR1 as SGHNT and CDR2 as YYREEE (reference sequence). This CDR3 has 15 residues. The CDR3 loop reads CASNYRGRGVETQYF. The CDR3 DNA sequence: TGTGCCAGCAACTACAGGGGACGGGGGGTCGAGACCCAGTACTTC.

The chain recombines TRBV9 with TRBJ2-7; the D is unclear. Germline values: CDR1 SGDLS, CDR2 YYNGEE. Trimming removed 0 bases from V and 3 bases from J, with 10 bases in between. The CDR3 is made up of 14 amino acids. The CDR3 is CASSVGGRNYEQYF. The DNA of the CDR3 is TGTGCCAGCAGCGTAGGTGGCAGAAACTACGAGCAGTACTTC.

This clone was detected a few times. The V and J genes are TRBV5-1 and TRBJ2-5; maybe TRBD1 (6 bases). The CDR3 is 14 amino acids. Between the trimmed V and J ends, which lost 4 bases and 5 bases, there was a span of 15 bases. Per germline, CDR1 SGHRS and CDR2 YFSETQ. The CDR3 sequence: CASSSFRGLETQYF. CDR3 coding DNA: TGCGCCAGCAGCAGTTTCAGGGGCTTGGAGACCCAGTACTTC.

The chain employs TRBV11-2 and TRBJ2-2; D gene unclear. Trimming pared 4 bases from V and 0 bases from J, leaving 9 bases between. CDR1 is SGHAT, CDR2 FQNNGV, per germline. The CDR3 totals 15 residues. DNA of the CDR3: TGTGCCAGCAGCTCCTCTACAACGAACACCGGGGAGCTGTTTTTT. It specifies CASSSSTTNTGELFF. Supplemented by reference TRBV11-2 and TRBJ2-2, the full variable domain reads EAGVAQSPRYKIIEKRQSVAFWCNPISGHATLYWYQQILGQGPKLLIQFQNNGVVDDSQLPKDRFSAERLKGVDSTLKIQPAKLEDSAVYLCASSSSTTNTGELFFGEGSRLTVL.

The CDR3 coding sequence is TGCGCCAGCAGTCAATCGAAGAGGGACTCTGGAAACACCATATATTTT. Translation: CASSQSKRDSGNTIYF. V and J are TRBV23-1 and TRBJ1-3; D not certain. TRBV23-1 carries the ORF label, with uncertain function. The CDR3 is 16 residues long. V gave up 0 bases and J gave up 0 bases, with 9 bases separating them.

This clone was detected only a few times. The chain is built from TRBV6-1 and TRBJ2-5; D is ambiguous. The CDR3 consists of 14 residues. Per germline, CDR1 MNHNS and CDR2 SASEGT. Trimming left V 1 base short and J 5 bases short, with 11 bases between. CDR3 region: CASSEVSRWETQYF. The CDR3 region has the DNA TGTGCCAGCAGTGAAGTTAGCCGCTGGGAGACCCAGTACTTC.

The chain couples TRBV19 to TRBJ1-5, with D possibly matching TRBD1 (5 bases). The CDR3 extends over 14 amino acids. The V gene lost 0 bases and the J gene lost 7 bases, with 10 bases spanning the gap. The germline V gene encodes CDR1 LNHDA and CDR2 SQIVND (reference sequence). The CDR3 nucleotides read TGTGCCAGTAGTATAGATTGGTGGGGCCAGCCCCAGCATTTT. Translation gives CASSIDWWGQPQHF.

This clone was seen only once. CDR3: CAWSVRADRFF. For the CDR3, the DNA is TGTGCCTGGAGTGTCAGGGCAGATCGGTTCTTC. This chain uses TRBV30 with TRBJ2-1; a weak D match, TRBD1 (5 bases). The germline V and J ends were trimmed by 0 bases and 15 bases, with 12 bases remaining between them. Germline assignment: CDR1 GTSNPN and CDR2 SVGIG (reference sequence). This CDR3 spans 11 amino acids. Complete variable domain (other parts from reference TRBV30 and TRBJ2-1): SQTIHQWPATLVQPVGSPLSLECTVEGTSNPNLYWYRQAAGRGLQLLFYSVGIGQISSEVPQNLSASRPQDRQFILSSKKLLLSDSGFYLCAWSVRADRFFGPGTRLTVL.

The CDR3 DNA reads TGTGCCAGCAGCCCCGACAGAAATCAGCCCCAGCATTTT. Translation gives CASSPDRNQPQHF. The rearrangement links TRBV6-5 to TRBJ1-5; D might be TRBD1 (5 bases). CDR1 is MNHEY, CDR2 SVGAGI, per germline. V was pared by 6 bases and J by 4 bases, with 10 bases between. The CDR3 is made up of 13 amino acids.

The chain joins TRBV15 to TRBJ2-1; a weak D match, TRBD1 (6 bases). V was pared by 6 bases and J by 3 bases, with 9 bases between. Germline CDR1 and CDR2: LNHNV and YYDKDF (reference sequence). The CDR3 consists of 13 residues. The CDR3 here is CATRKGDYNEQFF. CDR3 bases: TGTGCCACCAGGAAGGGGGACTACAATGAGCAGTTCTTC.

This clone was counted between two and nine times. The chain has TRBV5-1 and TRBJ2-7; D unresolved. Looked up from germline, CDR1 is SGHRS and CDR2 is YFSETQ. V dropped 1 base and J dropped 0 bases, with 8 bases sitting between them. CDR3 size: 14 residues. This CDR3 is CASSLSPFSYEQYF. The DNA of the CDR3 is TGCGCCAGCAGCTTGTCACCGTTCTCCTACGAGCAGTACTTC.

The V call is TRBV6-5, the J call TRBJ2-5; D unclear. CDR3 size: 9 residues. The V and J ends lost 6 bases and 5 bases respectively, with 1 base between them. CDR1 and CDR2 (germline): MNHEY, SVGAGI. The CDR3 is CASRETQYF. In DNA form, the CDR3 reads TGTGCCAGCAGGGAGACCCAGTACTTC.

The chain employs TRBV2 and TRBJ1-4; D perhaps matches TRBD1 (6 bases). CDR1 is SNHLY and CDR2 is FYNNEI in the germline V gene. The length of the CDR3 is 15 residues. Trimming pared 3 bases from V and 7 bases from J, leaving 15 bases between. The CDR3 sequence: CASSELGTRGEKLFF. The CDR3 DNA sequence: TGTGCCAGCAGTGAGCTAGGGACACGTGGTGAAAAACTGTTTTTT.

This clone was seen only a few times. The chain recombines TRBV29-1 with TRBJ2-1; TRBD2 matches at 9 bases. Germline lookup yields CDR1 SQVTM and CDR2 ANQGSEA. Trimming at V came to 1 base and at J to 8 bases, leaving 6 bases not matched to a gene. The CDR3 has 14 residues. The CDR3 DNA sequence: TGCAGCGTTGAAGCGTTAGCGGGAGATTATGAGCAGTTCTTC. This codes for CSVEALAGDYEQFF.

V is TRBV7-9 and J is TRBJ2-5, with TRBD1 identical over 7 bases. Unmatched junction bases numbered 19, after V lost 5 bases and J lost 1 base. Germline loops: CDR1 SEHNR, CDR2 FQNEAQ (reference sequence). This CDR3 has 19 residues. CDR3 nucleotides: TGTGCCAGCAGCCCCAGGGGTTTAGGGACAGACCCCTTCCAAGAGACCCAGTACTTC. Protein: CASSPRGLGTDPFQETQYF.